This T cell receptor beta chain came from a study of neurological immune-mediated disorders. Points from the study as a whole: No expanded-clone CDR3 amino acid sequence recurred across subjects, suggesting private TCR-beta repertoires.

To note about this clonotype: Its specificity is not known.

The sample's time point: longitudinal time-point 3. MiXCR, applied by TCRdb to the 5' RACE reads, yields one record per CDR3 protein. This table has 84,000 or so distinct CDR3 sequences, about 4.3% appearing once. Sequenced input: PBMCs. The receptor was derived from a woman aged 60-70 years with multiple sclerosis.

The chain's CDR3 is CASSPGQGEGYTF. The CDR3 DNA reads TGTGCCAGCTCACCTGGCCAGGGGGAAGGCTACACCTTC. V usage is TRBV18 and J usage is TRBJ1-2, with TRBD1 matching over 7 bases. Germline CDR1 and CDR2: KGHSH and LQKENI. After removal of 3 bases from V and 8 bases from J, the junction contained 6 bases not matched to a gene. This CDR3 has 13 amino acids.